This T cell receptor (beta chain) was documented in a study of T cells after somatic rescue of genetic block. CDR1 is SGHAT and CDR2 is FQNNGV in the germline V gene. The ends were cut back, 5 bases at V and 5 bases at J, with 18 bases in the middle. This CDR3 spans 15 amino acids. Using immunoSEQ multiplex PCR, the repertoire was profiled, and TCRdb retains in-frame clones only, with some absent. Among 95,000 to 120,000 clones listed, around 90% were seen once. This sequence originates from a young woman. Sequencing used peripheral blood mononuclear cells (PBMCs). The V gene is TRBV11-2, the J gene TRBJ2-5; TRBD1 is a possible D gene (6 bases). CDR3 sequence: CASSPTLGGSETQYF. Written as DNA, the CDR3 is TGTGCCAGCAGCCCCACATTAGGGGGAAGCGAGACCCAGTACTTC.